This TCR beta chain was captured by sequencing in a study of T cells in Graves' hyperthyroidism and ophthalmopathy. This clonotype has only a few counts. Amplification targeted TCR beta CDR3 regions from RNA transcripts. Primed by the HTBI set, a first-round RT-PCR was run on the TCR CDR3. TCRdb itself ran the multiplex PCR reads through MiXCR, one entry per CDR3 protein. The data hold some 360,000 distinct CDR3 sequences, with 14% observed a single time. From germline, CDR1 is SGHTA and CDR2 FQGNSA. With 2 bases removed from V and 0 bases from J, the gap between germline ends came to 14 bases. The CDR3 length is 16 residues.

The V call is TRBV7-2, the J call TRBJ2-7; D may be TRBD1 or TRBD2 (5 bases each). The receptor comes from a woman in her sixties with Graves' hyperthyroidism. Sequencing used blood. The DNA for the CDR3 is TGTGCCAGCAGCTTATATGGGGGACCCTCCTCCTACGAGCAGTACTTC. Its protein is CASSLYGGPSSYEQYF. Variable domain in full (rest from reference TRBV7-2 and TRBJ2-7): GAGVSQSPSNKVTEKGKDVELRCDPISGHTALYWYRQSLGQGLEFLIYFQGNSAPDKSGLPSDRFSAERTGGSVSTLTIQRTQQEDSAVYLCASSLYGGPSSYEQYFGPGTRLTVT.